Below are 9 T cell receptor beta chains sequenced from a single sample in a study of CD8+ T cells in alopecia areata. RNA extraction was followed by reverse transcription into cDNA, which acted as the sequencing template. Sequencing was performed with immunoSEQ multiplex PCR; in TCRdb, only in-frame clones are kept and a portion is missing. Recorded here are 90,000 to 130,000 clones, with no singletons, and the ten leading clones hold roughly 21%. Sequencing input: lesional skin. The source is a C3H/HeJ mouse with alopecia areata. For this mouse line, the MHC haplotype is H2-k.

For this clone: Germline and genes here are mouse. The read halts 4 residues ahead of the CDR3 end, with the missing end drawn from the germline J gene. The chain combines TRBV19 with TRBJ1-4, with TRBD1 as a possible D gene (6 bases). CDR3 length equals 15 residues. Germline V lookup: CDR1 FNHDT, CDR2 SITEND (reference sequence). The ends were cut back, 7 bases at V and 0 bases at J, with 13 bases in the middle. Partial CDR3 DNA: TGTGCCAGCCACCGGGACAAAATTTCCAACGAA. Amino acids: CASHRDKISNE. The complete CDR3 sequence is CASHRDKISNERLFF. Using reference TRBV19 and TRBJ1-4 for the parts outside the CDR3, the full variable domain is GGIITQTPKFLIGQEGQKLTLKCQQNFNHDTMYWYRQDSGKGLRLIYYSITENDLQKGDLSEGYDASREKKSSFSLTVTSAQKNEMAVFLCASHRDKISNERLFFGHGTKLSVL.

Notes on this clone: Any gene name here is a mouse gene name. The CDR3 extends 4 residues past the end of the read, so its final part is completed from the germline J gene. This chain uses TRBV13-1 with TRBJ2-3; unclear D gene. The germline V gene encodes CDR1 NSHNY and CDR2 SYGAGN. This CDR3 has 13 residues. V was cut by 0 bases and J by 2 bases, with 4 bases left in between. The CDR3 here is CASSDANAETLYF. The DNA read from the CDR3 is TGTGCCAGCAGTGATGCAAATGCAGAA.

This clone came up many times. Genes and germline come from the mouse. Sequencing ends 4 residues short of the CDR3 end; the germline J gene provides the rest. This chain uses TRBV1 with TRBJ2-3, with D possibly being TRBD1 (6 bases). There are 15 residues in the CDR3. Per the germline V gene, CDR1 is NSQYPW and CDR2 is LRSPGD (reference sequence). V lost 6 bases to trimming and J lost 0 bases, with 13 bases between them. The sequenced part of the CDR3 DNA is TGCACCTGCAGCGATCGGACAGCTAGTGCAGAA. As protein: CTCSDRTASAE. The complete CDR3 reads CTCSDRTASAETLYF.

This clone was seen only a few times. TCRdb and the translated DNA give different amino acids at residue 12; the protein presented here is the one translated from the DNA. Genes and germline are mouse. The read gets to within 3 residues of the CDR3 end, and the germline J gene fills in the rest. The chain links TRBV13-3 to TRBJ1-6; D possibly corresponds to TRBD1 (6 bases). TRBJ1-6 is an ORF for which the function is uncertain. Deletions cut 4 bases from V and 2 bases from J, with 10 bases between. The CDR3 extends over 15 amino acids. Germline V gene lookup returns CDR1 NNHDY and CDR2 SYVADS. The CDR3: CASSFRGTYNSPLYF. The DNA read from the CDR3 is TGTGCCAGCAGTTTCAGGGGAACCTATAATTCGCCC.

In the case of this clone: Mouse gene names and germline throughout. CDR3 amino acids: CASSLDRTGGDAEQFF. The covered CDR3 bases are TGTGCAAGCAGCTTAGATCGGACTGGGGGGGACGCT. The rearrangement uses TRBV16 and TRBJ2-1, with TRBD2 identical over 12 bases. From the germline J gene comes the end of the CDR3, since the read stops 4 residues before it. The CDR3 runs 16 residues. Germline-derived CDR1 and CDR2 are SGHSA and FRNQAP.

As for this clone: Germline and genes: mouse. Read coverage stops 4 residues before the CDR3 terminus; the germline J gene supplies the remainder. This chain links TRBV19 with TRBJ2-3; 11 bases map to TRBD2. Germline CDR1 FNHDT, CDR2 SITEND (reference sequence). The CDR3 is 16 residues long. J was trimmed by 0 bases and V by 6 bases; bases with no gene match: 6. Partial CDR3 DNA: TGTGCCAGCAACACGGGACTGGGGGCTAGTGCAGAA. As protein: CASNTGLGASAE. The full CDR3 protein reads CASNTGLGASAETLYF.

In this sample, this clone turned up a few times. Gene and germline names: mouse. The read is 4 residues too short to cover the CDR3 end, so that end is filled in from the germline J gene. This chain connects TRBV13-3 to TRBJ1-1, with 12 bases fitting TRBD1. The germline gives CDR1 NNHDY, CDR2 SYVADS. The V segment lost 3 bases and the J segment 0 bases; nucleotides outside the gene matches: 3. CDR3 length equals 16 residues. CDR3 amino acids: CASSAGTGGPNTEVFF. The sequenced part of the CDR3 DNA is TGTGCCAGCAGTGCAGGGACAGGGGGCCCAAACACA.

This clone was picked up a small number of times. These gene names are mouse names. With the read ending 4 residues before the CDR3 end, the germline J gene is used to fill in that end. This chain uses TRBV31 with TRBJ2-2; 10 bases are a match to TRBD1. The ends lost 1 base at V and 2 bases at J; junction bases unmatched: 4. Per the germline V gene, CDR1 is GKSSPN and CDR2 is SITVG. The CDR3 covers 16 residues. CDR3 bases read: TGTGCCTGGAGTCCTCCGGGACAGGGGAACACCGGG. As protein: CAWSPPGQGNTG. The complete CDR3 protein is CAWSPPGQGNTGQLYF.

This clone was seen a handful of times. Gene names follow the mouse nomenclature. The read comes to an end 4 residues before the CDR3 does, leaving the germline J gene to fill in the end. This chain connects TRBV13-3 to TRBJ2-7, with 8 bases matching TRBD2. The CDR3 covers 14 residues. Germline CDR1 NNHDY, CDR2 SYVADS. CDR3 residues: CASSEGGGAHEQYF. CDR3 bases read: TGTGCCAGCAGTGAGGGGGGGGGCGCCCAT.